These 26 T cell receptor beta chains originate from one sample sequenced in a study of T cells and Merkel cell carcinoma outcomes. Measured with immunoSEQ multiplex PCR; TCRdb has only the in-frame clones, and not every one. The sample shows about 19,000 clones, around 80% of them seen only once. Sequencing was carried out using tumor tissue from Merkel cell carcinoma. The receptors derive from a human donor with Merkel cell carcinoma.

CDR3 bases: TGTGCCAGCAGTGAACTGTACAGGCGGGACATTCAGTACTTC. Amino acid sequence: CASSELYRRDIQYF. V is TRBV6-1 and J is TRBJ2-4, with D perhaps TRBD1 or TRBD2 (5 bases each). CDR3 length: 14 amino acids. Germline assignment: CDR1 MNHNS and CDR2 SASEGT. V lost 2 bases to trimming and J lost 8 bases, with 13 bases between them.

The V and J genes are TRBV5-1 and TRBJ2-7, with unresolved D. CDR3 length equals 10 residues. Germline lookup yields CDR1 SGHRS and CDR2 YFSETQ. V dropped 6 bases and J dropped 13 bases, with 14 bases sitting between them. CDR3 nucleotide sequence: TGCGCCAGCACCGGGCTTCCGTCCTACTTC. Its protein is CASTGLPSYF.

The V and J genes are TRBV28 and TRBJ1-4; D call uncertain. Trimming cost V 1 base and J 9 bases, with 6 bases left between them. Germline V gene sequence: CDR1 MDHEN, CDR2 SYDVKM. This CDR3 is built from 12 residues. CDR3 region: CASSLLDQKLFF. In DNA form, the CDR3 reads TGTGCCAGCAGTTTATTGGACCAAAAACTGTTTTTT.

The chain combines TRBV5-1 with TRBJ2-5; the D gene is possibly TRBD1 (5 bases). Germline-derived CDR1 and CDR2 are SGHRS and YFSETQ. The CDR3 is 14 residues long. The germline V and J ends were trimmed by 5 bases and 5 bases, with 16 bases remaining between them. DNA for the CDR3: TGCGCCAGCAGACCTACTGGGGCACCGGAGACCCAGTACTTC. It specifies CASRPTGAPETQYF.

This chain joins TRBV30 and TRBJ1-4; 10 bases line up with TRBD1. Germline-derived CDR1 and CDR2 are GTSNPN and SVGIG (reference sequence). Losses at the gene ends were 2 bases for V and 0 bases for J; bases not matched to a gene: 6. The CDR3 extends over 17 amino acids. CDR3 coding DNA: TGTGCCTGGAGTTCGGGACAGGGGAAAGCAACTAATGAAAAACTGTTTTTT. Translating it yields CAWSSGQGKATNEKLFF.

The chain is built from TRBV4-1 and TRBJ2-7, with 11 positions matching TRBD2. Germline V gene lookup returns CDR1 MGHRA and CDR2 YSYEKL. With V trimmed by 4 bases and J by 5 bases, 10 bases remained unmatched. This CDR3 contains 16 residues. CDR3 region: CASSLRGTSGSNEQYF. The CDR3 DNA follows: TGCGCCAGCAGCCTAAGGGGAACTAGCGGGAGTAACGAGCAGTACTTC.

The count of this clone is one. This sequence joins TRBV9 and TRBJ1-2; D gene uncertain. This CDR3 is built from 14 residues. The germline V gene encodes CDR1 SGDLS and CDR2 YYNGEE. V dropped 0 bases and J dropped 6 bases, with 12 bases sitting between them. The CDR3 loop reads CASSVGPAGDGYTF. DNA for the CDR3: TGTGCCAGCAGCGTAGGTCCGGCAGGCGATGGCTACACCTTC. Using reference TRBV9 and TRBJ1-2 for the parts outside the CDR3, the full variable domain is DSGVTQTPKHLITATGQRVTLRCSPRSGDLSVYWYQQSLDQGLQFLIQYYNGEERAKGNILERFSAQQFPDLHSELNLSSLELGDSALYFCASSVGPAGDGYTFGSGTRLTVV.

The rearrangement uses TRBV4-2 and TRBJ2-1; 8 bases are a match to TRBD2. In germline, CDR1 is LGHNA, CDR2 YNFKEQ. CDR3 size: 14 residues. The trim removed 3 bases at V and 8 bases at J, leaving 6 bases unmatched. The CDR3 nucleotides read TGTGCCAGCAGCCAGATAGCGGGGAAGGATGAGCAGTTCTTC. This codes for CASSQIAGKDEQFF.

This clone was seen a few times. The gene calls are TRBV5-6 and TRBJ1-1; D call uncertain. The V gene lost 0 bases and the J gene lost 3 bases, with 9 bases spanning the gap. Germline V gene sequence: CDR1 SGHDT, CDR2 YYEEEE. This CDR3 is built from 14 residues. The CDR3 is CASSLADGYTEAFF. The CDR3 DNA reads TGTGCCAGCAGCTTGGCCGACGGTTACACTGAAGCTTTCTTT.

The J gene is TRBJ2-7, the V gene TRBV5-1; D unresolved. The germline V gene encodes CDR1 SGHRS and CDR2 YFSETQ. V was clipped by 4 bases and J by 7 bases, with 18 bases between them. The CDR3 extends over 14 amino acids. The CDR3 nucleotides read TGCGCCAGCAGCCACGGAACTACAATTTTGGAGCAGTACTTC. Translated, it gives CASSHGTTILEQYF.

This clone was detected a few times. This chain links TRBV6-1 with TRBJ1-6, with 9 bases fitting TRBD1. This CDR3 has 14 amino acids. CDR1 and CDR2 from the germline V gene are MNHNS and SASEGT. V lost 8 bases and J lost 10; bases outside the gene matches: 9. CDR3 region: CASGDRATFSPLHF. CDR3 nucleotide sequence: TGTGCCAGCGGGGACAGGGCCACGTTCTCACCCCTCCACTTT.

This sequence joins TRBV6-5 and TRBJ1-1; D is unresolved. From germline, CDR1 is MNHEY and CDR2 SVGAGI. The CDR3 runs to 14 residues. Trimming pared 10 bases from V and 0 bases from J, leaving 15 bases between. CDR3 sequence: CATSYGSMNTEAFF. The CDR3 DNA reads as TGTGCCACCTCGTACGGCTCAATGAACACTGAAGCTTTCTTT.

V is TRBV7-8 and J is TRBJ2-7, with 7 bases lining up with TRBD2. The CDR3 is 14 amino acids. Trimming removed 1 base from V and 3 bases from J; junction bases left unmatched: 3. CDR1 is SGHVS and CDR2 is FQNEAQ in the germline V gene. The CDR3 DNA follows: TGTGCCAGCAGCTTAGTTCCTAGCGGCTACGAGCAGTACTTC. Translation gives CASSLVPSGYEQYF. Complete variable domain (other parts from reference TRBV7-8 and TRBJ2-7): GAGVSQSPRYKVAKRGQDVALRCDPISGHVSLFWYQQALGQGPEFLTYFQNEAQLDKSGLPSDRFFAERPEGSVSTLKIQRTQQEDSAVYLCASSLVPSGYEQYFGPGTRLTVT.

This chain uses TRBV19 with TRBJ2-3; TRBD1 aligns across 8 bases. Germline CDR1 reads LNHDA; CDR2 reads SQIVND (reference sequence). J gave up 2 bases and V 2 bases, and 9 bases lay outside the gene matches. This CDR3 has 17 amino acids. This CDR3 reads CASSITRLGQDTDTQYF. The CDR3 DNA reads as TGTGCCAGTAGTATAACCCGTTTGGGACAGGACACAGATACGCAGTATTTT.

Only one count was recorded for this clone. Germline and junction disagree at one end, which may indicate a read error. V usage is TRBV19 and J usage is TRBJ1-4; unclear D gene. The V gene's germline CDR1 is LNHDA and CDR2 SQIVND (reference sequence). CDR3 size: 13 residues. DNA of the CDR3: TGTGCCAGTAGAACCACCTTAGGCGAAAAATTGTTTTTT. It encodes CASRTTLGEKLFF.

This clone occurred once. The V and J genes are TRBV20-1 and TRBJ2-1; D is ambiguous. Trimming left V 3 bases short and J 7 bases short, with 4 bases between. Germline CDR1 reads DFQATT; CDR2 reads SNEGSKA (reference sequence). The CDR3 spans 10 residues. CDR3 DNA: TGCAGTGCTAGCCGGAATGAGCAGTTCTTC. Translated: CSASRNEQFF.

V and J are TRBV11-1 and TRBJ2-1; D is perhaps TRBD2 (5 bases). Germline values: CDR1 SGHAT, CDR2 FQDESV (reference sequence). Trimming stripped 5 bases from V and 6 bases from J, with 20 bases between. The CDR3 consists of 16 residues. CDR3 loop: CASSPLERRSLNEQFF. DNA of the CDR3: TGTGCCAGCAGCCCCTTGGAGCGGAGATCCCTCAATGAGCAGTTCTTC.

In nucleotides, the CDR3 is TGTGCCAGCTCACGACCTAATTTTAATTCACCCCTCCACTTT. Its protein product is CASSRPNFNSPLHF. The chain combines TRBV18 with TRBJ1-6; unclear D gene. The CDR3 consists of 14 residues. Looked up from germline, CDR1 is KGHSH and CDR2 is LQKENI. The V and J ends lost 4 bases and 6 bases respectively, with 10 bases between them.

This clone appeared once. This chain links TRBV28 with TRBJ2-7; tentative D call: TRBD1 (6 bases). This CDR3 spans 12 amino acids. Germline CDR1 reads MDHEN; CDR2 reads SYDVKM. Trimming shortened V by 3 bases and J by 6 bases, and 9 bases separated the two germline ends. The CDR3 bases are TGTGCCAGCAGTTTCTCCAGGGGCGAGCAGTACTTC. The encoded protein is CASSFSRGEQYF.

This clone was seen only once. For the CDR3, the DNA is TGTGCCAGCAGCGTAGAGTGGTCACCAAAACCGTATGGCTACACCTTC. Its protein product is CASSVEWSPKPYGYTF. V and J are TRBV9 and TRBJ1-2; D is unclear. Germline V lookup: CDR1 SGDLS, CDR2 YYNGEE. Trimming left V 0 bases short and J 5 bases short, with 17 bases between. This CDR3 region has 16 residues.

V and J are TRBV6-5 and TRBJ1-2, with D possibly being TRBD1 (5 bases). CDR3 length: 11 residues. Deletions cut 6 bases from V and 8 bases from J, with 10 bases between. Germline lookup yields CDR1 MNHEY and CDR2 SVGAGI. CDR3 coding DNA: TGTGCCAGCAGCACAGGCGCGGGCTACACCTTC. It specifies CASSTGAGYTF.

The chain combines TRBV11-2 with TRBJ2-7; D gene unclear. Deletions cut 2 bases from V and 0 bases from J, with 8 bases between. CDR1 is SGHAT and CDR2 is FQNNGV in the germline V gene. The CDR3 spans 14 residues. The CDR3 coding sequence is TGTGCCAGCAGCTTATATCCCAACTCCTACGAGCAGTACTTC. Protein product: CASSLYPNSYEQYF.

The CDR3, as DNA: TGTGCCAGCAGTTTAAAGGCACCCTATAGCAATCAGCCCCAGCATTTT. Its protein is CASSLKAPYSNQPQHF. V is TRBV27 and J is TRBJ1-5; D is unclear. V lost 2 bases to trimming and J lost 0 bases, with 11 bases between them. The CDR3 runs to 16 residues. Germline values: CDR1 MNHEY, CDR2 SMNVEV (reference sequence).

The rearrangement links TRBV6-6 to TRBJ2-5; D may be TRBD1 (6 bases). Trimming removed 8 bases from V and 4 bases from J, with 17 bases in between. Germline V lookup: CDR1 MNHNY, CDR2 SVGAGI (reference sequence). The CDR3 loop spans 14 amino acids. The DNA of the CDR3 is TGTGCCAGCCGTGATCAGGGGATCGCAGAGACCCAGTACTTC. It is translated as CASRDQGIAETQYF.

The J gene is TRBJ2-7, the V gene TRBV10-3; 9 nucleotides match TRBD2. The CDR3 sequence is 15 residues long. Losses at the gene ends were 7 bases for V and 3 bases for J; bases not matched to a gene: 10. Germline CDR1 is ENHRY and CDR2 is SYGVKD. As DNA, the CDR3 is TGTGCCATCATCAGGGAGACTAGCGGTGGCTACGAGCAGTACTTC. Its protein is CAIIRETSGGYEQYF.

The rearrangement joins TRBV20-1 to TRBJ2-1; D not certain. Trimming removed 8 bases from V and 7 bases from J, with 12 bases in between. Germline CDR1 and CDR2: DFQATT and SNEGSKA (reference sequence). The length of the CDR3 is 11 residues. The chain's CDR3 is CSRLWGNEQFF. Here the CDR3 DNA reads TGCAGTCGACTTTGGGGTAATGAGCAGTTCTTC.